A selection of T cell receptor beta chains follows, all from one sample in a study of blood T cell repertoires in COVID-19. Sequenced by immunoSEQ multiplex PCR; TCRdb stores in-frame clones only, minus some. Of 100,000 or so clones listed, approximately 83% were seen once; the top ten hold roughly 2.6%. The specimen was PBMCs or T cells enriched from blood (not recorded which). These TCRs come from a woman aged 45-65 years who had recovered from COVID-19. The conserved cysteine and the conserved F or W are not part of the CDR3 here.

TRBJ1-2 | TRBV5-5 | ASSLQGAVYGYT
TRBJ1-4 | TRBV19 | ASSTGQGALNEKLF
TRBJ1-2 | TRBV2 | ASTFLLGQGQNT
TRBJ2-1 | TRBV29-1 | SVVPGSLDEQF
TRBJ2-7 | TRBV3-1/TRBV3-2 | ASSQLAGGSYEQY
TRBJ1-6 | TRBV7-9 | ASSLVEAAASSYNSPLH
TRBJ2-7 | TRBV2 | ASSGDPGYEQY
TRBJ1-6 | TRBV5-4 | ASSPGGAPSYNSPLH
TRBJ2-5 | TRBV5-1 | ASSLGDRGKETQY
TRBJ1-2 | TRBV28 | ASSSPDRFYGYT
TRBJ2-3 | TRBV19 | ASSSRAGVSTDTQY
TRBJ2-3 | TRBV6-5 | ASSRRGTDTQY
TRBJ1-5 | TRBV11-2 | ASSLVLGAINQPQH
TRBJ2-3 | TRBV2 | ASSFNSNTDTQY
TRBJ2-3 | TRBV5-4 | ASSLVAEIDTQY
TRBJ2-2 | TRBV5-4 | ASRPGTSGTGELF
TRBJ1-2 | TRBV7-2 | ASSLGNAATYGYT
TRBJ1-2 | TRBV11-2 | ASSGQGRGYT
TRBJ1-2 | TRBV2 | ASSEARTGRHYGYT
TRBJ2-1 | TRBV5-4 | ASTPGQGNEQF
TRBJ1-6 | TRBV5-4 | ASSSAGQSNSPLH
TRBJ2-1 | TRBV28 | ASSPLAGGPNEQF
TRBJ2-7 | TRBV18 | ASSPLVQAEQY
TRBJ2-7 | TRBV19 | ASSRREKNYEQY
TRBJ1-1 | TRBV7-2 | ASSLGGVNTEAF
TRBJ2-7 | TRBV29-1 | SAGTNYEQY
TRBJ1-3 | TRBV5-1 | ASSFERTDSGNTIY
TRBJ1-2 | TRBV28 | AGKGQGVDGYT
TRBJ1-5 | TRBV6-6 | ASRISDRGEYQPQH
TRBJ1-1 | TRBV19 | ASSLGWTGDEAF
TRBJ1-3 | TRBV2 | ASAGAGNTIY
TRBJ1-1 | TRBV4-1 | ASSQEGAGGNTEAF
TRBJ1-1 | TRBV5-1 | ASSAGTGDTEAF
TRBJ1-5 | TRBV24-1 | ATSDRNSNQPQH
TRBJ1-5 | TRBV5-4 | ASSLQGPTTQPQH
TRBJ2-4 | TRBV10-2 | ASSERVGSGAKNIQY
TRBJ1-1 | TRBV6-6 | ASSYRTGRLGTEAF
TRBJ2-1 | TRBV19 | ASRGTMIYNEQF
TRBJ2-3 | TRBV10-3 | AISGGTGDTDTQY
TRBJ2-3 | TRBV3-1/TRBV3-2 | ASSRSSGSGGAEDTQY
TRBJ2-3 | TRBV9 | ASSARQGTDTQY
TRBJ1-2 | TRBV28 | ASSPYQGYYGYT
TRBJ1-6 | TRBV27 | ASSKGQGHSPLH
TRBJ2-7 | TRBV15 | ATSRDHSYEQY
TRBJ1-2 | TRBV4-1 | ASSQGGTGANYGYT
TRBJ1-1 | TRBV9 | ASSVASASSQNTEAF
TRBJ2-3 | TRBV10-1 | ASGTGTSVDTQY
TRBJ2-3 | TRBV6-5 | ASRIQGVGTDTQY